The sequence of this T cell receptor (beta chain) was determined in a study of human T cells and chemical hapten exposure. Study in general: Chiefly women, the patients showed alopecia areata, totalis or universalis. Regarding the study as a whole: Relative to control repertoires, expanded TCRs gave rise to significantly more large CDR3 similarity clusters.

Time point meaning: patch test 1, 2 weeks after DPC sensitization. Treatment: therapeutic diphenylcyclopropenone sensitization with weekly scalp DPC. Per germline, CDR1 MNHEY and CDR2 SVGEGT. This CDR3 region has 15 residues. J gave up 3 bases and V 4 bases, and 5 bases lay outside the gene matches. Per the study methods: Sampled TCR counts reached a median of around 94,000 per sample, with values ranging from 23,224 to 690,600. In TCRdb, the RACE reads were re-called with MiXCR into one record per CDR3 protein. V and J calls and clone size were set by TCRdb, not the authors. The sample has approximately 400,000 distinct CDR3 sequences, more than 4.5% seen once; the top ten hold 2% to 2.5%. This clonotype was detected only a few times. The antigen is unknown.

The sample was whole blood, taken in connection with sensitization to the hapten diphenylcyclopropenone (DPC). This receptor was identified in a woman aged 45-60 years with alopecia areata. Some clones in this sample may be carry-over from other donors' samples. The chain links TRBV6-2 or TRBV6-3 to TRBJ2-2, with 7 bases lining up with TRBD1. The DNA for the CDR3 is TGTGCCAGCAGTTGGGGACAGCTCTACACCGGGGAGCTGTTTTTT. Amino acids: CASSWGQLYTGELFF.